One sample yielded the 21 T cell receptor beta chains listed below, sequenced in a study of blood T cell repertoires in COVID-19 (dated by TCRdb to about 2020). The receptor library was made with the immunoSEQ multiplex PCR assay. The table comes from immuneACCESS by way of TCRdb, which keeps in-frame sequences with V and J called. Part of the clones is missing from these tables; in studies checked, under half for an unresolved V gene and the rest for unknown reasons. The sample has roughly 230,000 clones on record, roughly 84% of them singletons. About 27% of the sample belongs to the ten largest clones. Sequenced sample: peripheral blood. These receptors were obtained from a man aged 40-49 years with acute or convalescent COVID-19.

CDR3 sequence: CASSSSWGGGSEDTQYF. The CDR3 region has the DNA TGCGCCAGCAGCTCCTCCTGGGGGGGAGGATCAGAAGATACGCAGTATTTT. The chain couples TRBV5-1 to TRBJ2-3; TRBD2 aligns across 7 bases. Germline CDR1 and CDR2: SGHRS and YFSETQ. The CDR3 extends over 17 amino acids. Trimming removed 3 bases from V and 5 bases from J; junction bases left unmatched: 15.

J is TRBJ1-2 and V is TRBV30; D possibly corresponds to TRBD1 (5 bases). The CDR3 extends over 12 amino acids. Germline V gene sequence: CDR1 GTSNPN, CDR2 SVGIG (reference sequence). V dropped 0 bases and J dropped 8 bases, with 10 bases sitting between them. The CDR3 nucleotides read TGTGCCTGGAGTGTACATTCAGGGGGCTACACCTTC. Translating it yields CAWSVHSGGYTF. Filled out from reference TRBV30 and TRBJ1-2, the complete variable domain reads SQTIHQWPATLVQPVGSPLSLECTVEGTSNPNLYWYRQAAGRGLQLLFYSVGIGQISSEVPQNLSASRPQDRQFILSSKKLLLSDSGFYLCAWSVHSGGYTFGSGTRLTVV.

Turning to this clone: Additional DNA sequences in this sample encode the identical CDR3. The rearrangement joins TRBV3-1 (or the pseudogene TRBV3-2) to TRBJ1-3; D unresolved. The CDR3 extends over 12 amino acids. Trimming removed 6 bases from V and 2 bases from J, with 5 bases in between. Germline V gives CDR1 LGHDT, CDR2 YNNKEL (reference sequence). CDR3 residues: CASSQAGNTIYF. Written as DNA, the CDR3 is TGTGCCAGCAGTCAGGCTGGAAACACCATATATTTT.

The chain is built from TRBV9 and TRBJ2-7; D not certain. V was shortened by 2 bases and J by 0 bases, with 3 bases between the two germline ends. The CDR3 is 12 amino acids. Per the germline V gene, CDR1 is SGDLS and CDR2 is YYNGEE. CDR3 coding DNA: TGTGCCAGCAGCGTGAGCTCCTACGAGCAGTACTTC. Residues: CASSVSSYEQYF. The variable domain in full, completed from reference TRBV9 and TRBJ2-7, reads DSGVTQTPKHLITATGQRVTLRCSPRSGDLSVYWYQQSLDQGLQFLIQYYNGEERAKGNILERFSAQQFPDLHSELNLSSLELGDSALYFCASSVSSYEQYFGPGTRLTVT.

The chain combines TRBV3-1 (or the pseudogene TRBV3-2) with TRBJ2-1, with 7 bases lining up with TRBD2. V was pared by 4 bases and J by 3 bases, with 6 bases of the junction left unmatched. This CDR3 region has 15 residues. In germline, CDR1 is LGHDT, CDR2 YNNKEL (reference sequence). CDR3 DNA sequence: TGTGCCAGCAGCCTCGGGAGGCAGTACTACAATGAGCAGTTCTTC. Protein product: CASSLGRQYYNEQFF.

A single count supports this clone. CDR3 in amino acids: CASSIVGRWSNQPQHF. The DNA for the CDR3 is TGTGCCAGTAGTATAGTGGGGCGGTGGAGCAATCAGCCCCAGCATTTT. The rearrangement links TRBV19 to TRBJ1-5; TRBD1 might be the D (5 bases). The CDR3 totals 16 residues. Trimming removed 1 base from V and 1 base from J, with 11 bases in between. From germline, CDR1 is LNHDA and CDR2 SQIVND (reference sequence).

The chain recombines TRBV30 with TRBJ2-1; 8 bases align to TRBD2. The CDR3 length is 14 residues. The J segment lost 10 bases and the V segment lost 2 bases, leaving 10 bases of the junction unmatched. Germline loops: CDR1 GTSNPN, CDR2 SVGIG (reference sequence). This chain's CDR3 is CAWSSPGGFQEQFF. For the CDR3, the DNA is TGTGCCTGGAGTTCCCCGGGAGGGTTCCAAGAGCAGTTCTTC.

CDR3 loop: CATTSRQGMMTQYF. The CDR3 DNA is TGTGCCACCACCAGTAGACAGGGTATGATGACCCAGTACTTC. The rearrangement joins TRBV15 to TRBJ2-5, with TRBD1 matching over 7 bases. After removal of 7 bases from V and 7 bases from J, the junction contained 12 bases not matched to a gene. CDR3 length: 14 residues. CDR1 and CDR2 from the germline V gene are LNHNV and YYDKDF (reference sequence).

The V gene is TRBV4-3, the J gene TRBJ2-7; a possible D gene is TRBD2 (6 bases). There are 14 residues in the CDR3. Germline V gives CDR1 LGHNA, CDR2 YSLEER. Trimming shortened V by 0 bases and J by 5 bases, and 11 bases separated the two germline ends. CDR3 sequence: CASSQDRGLDEQYF. CDR3 sequence (DNA): TGCGCCAGCAGCCAAGACCGGGGGTTGGACGAGCAGTACTTC.

This rearrangement joins TRBV18 to TRBJ1-1; D possibly corresponds to TRBD1 (5 bases). V shed 3 bases and J shed 7 bases, with 9 bases lying between them. This CDR3 has 12 amino acids. Looked up from germline, CDR1 is KGHSH and CDR2 is LQKENI. CDR3: CASSPQGLEAFF. The CDR3 bases are TGTGCCAGCTCACCCCAGGGTCTTGAAGCTTTCTTT. Drawing the rest from reference TRBV18 and TRBJ1-1, the complete variable domain is NAGVMQNPRHLVRRRGQEARLRCSPMKGHSHVYWYRQLPEEGLKFMVYLQKENIIDESGMPKERFSAEFPKEGPSILRIQQVVRGDSAAYFCASSPQGLEAFFGQGTRLTVV.

The chain recombines TRBV5-1 with TRBJ1-2, with 9 bases fitting TRBD1. Germline V gives CDR1 SGHRS, CDR2 YFSETQ. The V segment lost 4 bases and the J segment 5 bases; nucleotides outside the gene matches: 6. CDR3 length: 14 residues. CDR3 sequence reads: CASSTGQGVYGYTF. CDR3 nucleotide sequence: TGCGCCAGCAGCACGGGACAGGGAGTGTATGGCTACACCTTC.

The gene calls are TRBV4-1 and TRBJ1-5; TRBD1 matches 8 bases. The V and J ends lost 1 base and 7 bases, in that order; junction bases with no gene match: 9. Germline CDR1 reads MGHRA; CDR2 reads YSYEKL. The CDR3 totals 16 residues. CDR3 nucleotide sequence: TGCGCCAGCAGCCAAGGGGAGACAGGGGTTTGGCAGCCCCAGCATTTT. This sequence encodes CASSQGETGVWQPQHF.

The rearrangement links TRBV15 to TRBJ2-2; possible D gene TRBD2, 6 bases. In germline, CDR1 is LNHNV, CDR2 YYDKDF (reference sequence). V was trimmed by 5 bases and J by 9 bases, leaving 16 bases between them. The CDR3 length is 14 residues. CDR3 region: CATSEVGGPRELFF. As DNA, the CDR3 is TGTGCCACCAGCGAAGTGGGGGGTCCCCGGGAGCTGTTTTTT.

This clone was observed a single time. This chain links TRBV27 with TRBJ1-1; no clear D gene. The V end lost 4 bases, the J end lost 5 bases, and 11 bases lay between the germline ends. Germline V lookup: CDR1 MNHEY, CDR2 SMNVEV (reference sequence). This CDR3 is built from 13 residues. CDR3 amino acids: CASSWRGETEAFF. CDR3 sequence (DNA): TGTGCCAGCAGTTGGCGGGGAGAGACTGAAGCTTTCTTT.

The CDR3 coding sequence is TGTGCCAGCAGCCAAGATGGGCGAACCAATGAGCAGTTCTTC. This encodes CASSQDGRTNEQFF. The gene calls are TRBV4-2 and TRBJ2-1; D ambiguous. Germline V gene data show CDR1 as LGHNA and CDR2 as YNFKEQ. This CDR3 is 14 amino acids long. The V end lost 0 bases, the J end lost 6 bases, and 9 bases lay between the germline ends.

This sequence joins TRBV2 and TRBJ2-5, with D perhaps TRBD1 (7 bases). The CDR3 is 15 amino acids. The V and J ends lost 6 bases and 4 bases respectively, with 18 bases between them. CDR1 is SNHLY, CDR2 FYNNEI, per germline. The chain's CDR3 is CASREGTGVTETQYF. In DNA form, the CDR3 reads TGTGCCAGCAGGGAGGGAACAGGGGTGACAGAGACCCAGTACTTC.

The V call is TRBV24-1, the J call TRBJ2-1, with a possible D match to TRBD2 (6 bases). The CDR3 covers 16 residues. Germline lookup yields CDR1 KGHDR and CDR2 SFDVKD. V was clipped by 3 bases and J by 6 bases, with 17 bases between them. The CDR3: CATSDGRRPGVNEQFF. The CDR3 DNA sequence: TGTGCCACCAGTGATGGGCGGCGGCCGGGGGTCAATGAGCAGTTCTTC.

The V call is TRBV28, the J call TRBJ2-5; 8 nucleotides align to TRBD1. Germline loops: CDR1 MDHEN, CDR2 SYDVKM. This CDR3 has 15 residues. After removal of 3 bases from V and 4 bases from J, the junction contained 7 bases not matched to a gene. The CDR3 DNA reads as TGTGCCAGCAGTTTTTACGGGACAGGAGGAGAGACCCAGTACTTC. Its translation: CASSFYGTGGETQYF.

This clone was recorded a few times. This sequence joins TRBV7-3 and TRBJ2-7; a weak D match, TRBD2 (6 bases). The CDR3 runs 14 residues. The germline V and J ends were trimmed by 2 bases and 2 bases, with 10 bases remaining between them. CDR1 is SGHTA, CDR2 FQGTGA, per germline. CDR3 DNA sequence: TGTGCCAGCAGCTTAGGGCGGGGAACCTACGAGCAGTACTTC. Translation: CASSLGRGTYEQYF.

This clone was seen once. This chain connects TRBV6-2 or TRBV6-3 to TRBJ1-1; 8 bases map to TRBD1. The junction had 8 bases not matched to a gene; V was cut back by 5 bases and J by 0 bases. The length of the CDR3 is 16 residues. CDR1 and CDR2 (germline): MNHEY, SVGEGT. CDR3 DNA sequence: TGTGCCAGCAGTCACCGGGACAGGCACTTGAACACTGAAGCTTTCTTT. It translates to CASSHRDRHLNTEAFF.

The chain uses TRBV2 and TRBJ2-2, with TRBD2 matching over 10 bases. The length of the CDR3 is 16 residues. Germline V lookup: CDR1 SNHLY, CDR2 FYNNEI. Trimming cost V 4 bases and J 6 bases; bases outside gene matches: 8. The CDR3 sequence is CASSGPGLALPGELFF. In nucleotides, the CDR3 is TGTGCCAGCAGTGGGCCGGGACTAGCGTTACCCGGGGAGCTGTTTTTT. Variable domain in full (rest from reference TRBV2 and TRBJ2-2): EPEVTQTPSHQVTQMGQEVILRCVPISNHLYFYWYRQILGQKVEFLVSFYNNEISEKSEIFDDQFSVERPDGSNFTLKIRSTKLEDSAMYFCASSGPGLALPGELFFGEGSRLTVL.